Below are 31 T cell receptor beta chains sequenced from a single sample in a study of CD8+ T cells in alopecia areata. Reverse transcription of extracted RNA yielded cDNA, which provided the sequencing template. Measured with immunoSEQ multiplex PCR; TCRdb has only the in-frame clones, and not every one. The data show roughly 110,000 clones, 56% seen once. The treatment is: oral pan-JAK inhibitor, 5-10 mg twice daily. Here the sequenced sample was CD4+ T cells sorted from blood, taken at week 24, from a patient treated with tofacitinib. Receptor source: a human donor with alopecia areata.

The chain links TRBV13 to TRBJ1-1, with D perhaps matching TRBD1 (6 bases). The CDR3 consists of 15 residues. In germline, CDR1 is PRHDT, CDR2 FYEKMQ (reference sequence). The V end was cut by 5 bases, the J end by 2 bases, with 15 bases between. The DNA for the CDR3 is TGTGCCAGCAGCACTCGACAGGCTATAAACACTGAAGCTTTCTTT. Amino acids: CASSTRQAINTEAFF.

This clone was detected only a few times. This chain uses TRBV29-1 with TRBJ2-7; D gene uncertain. Germline V lookup: CDR1 SQVTM, CDR2 ANQGSEA. The CDR3 totals 13 residues. V was shortened by 5 bases and J by 5 bases, with 16 bases between the two germline ends. CDR3 in amino acids: CSVFMGSGHEQYF. CDR3 sequence (DNA): TGCAGCGTTTTTATGGGAAGTGGGCACGAGCAGTACTTC.

The gene calls are TRBV18 and TRBJ1-2, with D possibly matching TRBD1 (5 bases). The CDR3 loop spans 15 amino acids. Trimming removed 0 bases at V and 2 bases at J, with 10 bases between. The germline gives CDR1 KGHSH, CDR2 LQKENI. DNA of the CDR3: TGTGCCAGCTCACCACCGAGGGACGGCAACTATGGCTACACCTTC. Residues: CASSPPRDGNYGYTF. The entire variable domain, with the rest obtained from reference TRBV18 and TRBJ1-2, is as follows: NAGVMQNPRHLVRRRGQEARLRCSPMKGHSHVYWYRQLPEEGLKFMVYLQKENIIDESGMPKERFSAEFPKEGPSILRIQQVVRGDSAAYFCASSPPRDGNYGYTFGSGTRLTVV.

The J gene is TRBJ1-1, the V gene TRBV29-1; D is unresolved. The V end lost 4 bases, the J end lost 1 base, and 10 bases lay between the germline ends. The germline CDR1 and CDR2 sequences are SQVTM and ANQGSEA. This CDR3 has 13 residues. CDR3 sequence (DNA): TGCAGCGTTGGCGGTACTGGGAACACTGAAGCTTTCTTT. Encoded protein: CSVGGTGNTEAFF. Looking up the rest from reference TRBV29-1 and TRBJ1-1 gives the full variable domain: SAVISQKPSRDICQRGTSLTIQCQVDSQVTMMFWYRQQPGQSLTLIATANQGSEATYESGFVIDKFPISRPNLTFSTLTVSNMSPEDSSIYLCSVGGTGNTEAFFGQGTRLTVV.

In this sample, this clone turned up a few times. The chain recombines TRBV29-1 with TRBJ2-5, with D perhaps matching TRBD1 or TRBD2 (5 bases each). Germline lookup yields CDR1 SQVTM and CDR2 ANQGSEA. V lost 0 bases and J 0 bases, leaving 11 bases between the germline ends. The CDR3 consists of 15 residues. CDR3 amino acids: CSVEDWGSNQETQYF. The CDR3, as DNA: TGCAGCGTTGAAGATTGGGGGTCGAACCAAGAGACCCAGTACTTC.

The chain recombines TRBV29-1 with TRBJ1-2; 9 bases line up with TRBD1. The CDR3 is 12 residues long. With V trimmed by 6 bases and J by 6 bases, 5 bases remained unmatched. Germline V gene lookup returns CDR1 SQVTM and CDR2 ANQGSEA. Here the CDR3 reads CSVRGQGNGYTF. The CDR3 DNA is TGCAGCGTCCGGGGACAGGGCAATGGCTACACCTTC. Together with reference TRBV29-1 and TRBJ1-2, the CDR3 gives the full variable domain: SAVISQKPSRDICQRGTSLTIQCQVDSQVTMMFWYRQQPGQSLTLIATANQGSEATYESGFVIDKFPISRPNLTFSTLTVSNMSPEDSSIYLCSVRGQGNGYTFGSGTRLTVV.

This chain links TRBV5-1 with TRBJ2-5; TRBD1 aligns across 11 bases. V was pared by 5 bases and J by 4 bases, with 7 bases of the junction left unmatched. The germline V gene has CDR1 SGHRS and CDR2 YFSETQ. CDR3 size: 15 residues. CDR3 nucleotide sequence: TGCGCCAGCAGACATCCCGGGACAGGGGGAGAGACCCAGTACTTC. Amino acids: CASRHPGTGGETQYF.

V and J are TRBV13 and TRBJ1-2; D unclear. Germline lookup yields CDR1 PRHDT and CDR2 FYEKMQ (reference sequence). The ends were cut back, 2 bases at V and 5 bases at J, with 12 bases in the middle. The CDR3 runs 14 residues. Here the CDR3 reads CASSLKGANYGYTF. CDR3 DNA sequence: TGTGCCAGCAGCTTAAAAGGCGCGAATTATGGCTACACCTTC.

The genes are TRBV5-1 and TRBJ2-2, with 7 bases identical to TRBD1. The CDR3 is made up of 15 amino acids. Germline V gene lookup returns CDR1 SGHRS and CDR2 YFSETQ. The V gene end was trimmed by 3 bases and the J gene end by 0 bases; junction bases not matched to a gene: 2. The DNA of the CDR3 is TGCGCCAGCAGCTCGGGACAGTCGAACACCGGGGAGCTGTTTTTT. Amino acids: CASSSGQSNTGELFF.

This sequence joins TRBV25-1 and TRBJ2-5, with 9 bases lining up with TRBD1. V lost 4 bases, J lost 1 base, and 7 bases stayed unmatched. CDR1 is MGHDK, CDR2 SYGVNS, per germline. The CDR3 consists of 16 residues. The DNA for the CDR3 is TGTGCCAGCAGTGCGGGGGACAGGGCCTTCCAAGAGACCCAGTACTTC. Amino acid sequence: CASSAGDRAFQETQYF.

In this sample, this clone turned up a few times. The chain is built from TRBV7-2 and TRBJ1-2; no reliable D call. The germline V gene has CDR1 SGHTA and CDR2 FQGNSA. The CDR3 runs 14 residues. V lost 4 bases and J 6 bases, leaving 15 bases between the germline ends. CDR3 nucleotide sequence: TGTGCCAGCAGCTCCCCCGGGCGGTGGGATGGCTACACCTTC. This translates into CASSSPGRWDGYTF.

The rearrangement uses TRBV18 and TRBJ1-1, with 9 bases matching TRBD1. The CDR3 consists of 14 residues. Per germline, CDR1 KGHSH and CDR2 LQKENI. After removal of 5 bases from V and 2 bases from J, the junction contained 3 bases not matched to a gene. The CDR3 protein is CASSSGQGNTEAFF. For the CDR3, the DNA is TGTGCCAGCTCATCGGGACAGGGAAACACTGAAGCTTTCTTT. Complete variable domain (other parts from reference TRBV18 and TRBJ1-1): NAGVMQNPRHLVRRRGQEARLRCSPMKGHSHVYWYRQLPEEGLKFMVYLQKENIIDESGMPKERFSAEFPKEGPSILRIQQVVRGDSAAYFCASSSGQGNTEAFFGQGTRLTVV.

A few counts support this clone. The genes are TRBV7-2 and TRBJ2-7; D ambiguous. The germline V and J ends were trimmed by 5 bases and 4 bases, with 9 bases remaining between them. The CDR3 covers 12 residues. The germline CDR1 and CDR2 sequences are SGHTA and FQGNSA. The CDR3 nucleotides are TGTGCCAGCAGCGGCGGCGCGTACGAGCAGTACTTC. Translation: CASSGGAYEQYF.

This chain connects TRBV4-1 to TRBJ2-2, with 9 nucleotides matching TRBD2. CDR3 size: 18 residues. Germline assignment: CDR1 MGHRA and CDR2 YSYEKL. V dropped 0 bases and J dropped 4; count of bases not matched to a gene: 9. This CDR3 is CASSQDPPSGGPTGELFF. The DNA for the CDR3 is TGCGCCAGCAGCCAAGATCCCCCGAGCGGGGGGCCCACCGGGGAGCTGTTTTTT.

In its sample, this clone was seen once. The V call is TRBV5-1, the J call TRBJ1-2, with D perhaps matching TRBD1 (5 bases). Trimming removed 0 bases from V and 10 bases from J, with 19 bases in between. The CDR3 loop spans 15 amino acids. Germline V gene data show CDR1 as SGHRS and CDR2 as YFSETQ. This CDR3 reads CASSLDRATPGDYTF. The CDR3 nucleotides are TGCGCCAGCAGCTTGGACCGTGCTACTCCGGGGGACTACACCTTC.

The chain's CDR3 is CSVEWAAGGNYGYTF. CDR3 nucleotide sequence: TGCAGCGTTGAGTGGGCCGCGGGTGGAAACTATGGCTACACCTTC. The gene calls are TRBV29-1 and TRBJ1-2, with D unclear. V lost 3 bases and J lost 2, with 16 bases in between. CDR3 length: 15 amino acids. Germline loops: CDR1 SQVTM, CDR2 ANQGSEA.

As regards this clone: The identical CDR3 is also encoded by other nucleotide sequences in the sample. The V call is TRBV6-5, the J call TRBJ1-2; no firm D call. V dropped 0 bases and J dropped 5 bases, with 4 bases sitting between them. Germline CDR1 MNHEY, CDR2 SVGAGI. The CDR3 sequence is 12 residues long. The CDR3 nucleotides read TGTGCCAGCAGTTACTCGGGTTATGGCTACACCTTC. This sequence encodes CASSYSGYGYTF.

The V call is TRBV7-2, the J call TRBJ2-1; tentatively, D is TRBD2 (5 bases). Per the germline V gene, CDR1 is SGHTA and CDR2 is FQGNSA. V gave up 2 bases and J gave up 6 bases, with 11 bases separating them. The CDR3 contains 14 residues. The CDR3 coding sequence is TGTGCCAGCAGCTTAAGTGGGAGCGGCAATGAGCAGTTCTTC. Translating it yields CASSLSGSGNEQFF.

The chain employs TRBV6-5 and TRBJ2-3; D is uncertain. The CDR3 loop spans 12 amino acids. V was trimmed by 6 bases and J by 0 bases, leaving 4 bases between them. In germline, CDR1 is MNHEY, CDR2 SVGAGI. CDR3: CASRESTDTQYF. The CDR3 region has the DNA TGTGCCAGCAGGGAAAGCACAGATACGCAGTATTTT.

The V gene is TRBV10-3, the J gene TRBJ1-1; 8 bases match TRBD1. The CDR3 length is 13 residues. V lost 4 bases to trimming and J lost 4 bases; unmatched junction nucleotides: 2. CDR1 is ENHRY, CDR2 SYGVKD, per germline. CDR3 in DNA: TGTGCCATCAGTGCCACAGGGGGCACTGAAGCTTTCTTT. Translating it yields CAISATGGTEAFF.

J is TRBJ1-1 and V is TRBV25-1, with D perhaps matching TRBD1 (5 bases). V was cut by 4 bases and J by 0 bases, with 18 bases left in between. This CDR3 contains 17 residues. Germline-derived CDR1 and CDR2 are MGHDK and SYGVNS. The CDR3 sequence is CASSGTWGGTLNTEAFF. The CDR3, as DNA: TGTGCCAGCAGTGGGACATGGGGGGGTACATTGAACACTGAAGCTTTCTTT.

CDR3 DNA sequence: TGCGCCAGCAGTCATCGAGGGGCTGGCTACACCTTC. Its protein is CASSHRGAGYTF. The rearrangement uses TRBV23-1 and TRBJ1-2; D is perhaps TRBD1 (5 bases). TRBV23-1 is flagged as an ORF with uncertain function. Trimming cost V 3 bases and J 7 bases, with 9 bases left between them. The CDR3 runs 12 residues.

This clone has a single count. This rearrangement joins TRBV2 to TRBJ1-5, with a weak D call TRBD1 (5 bases). This CDR3 comprises 14 residues. The ends were cut back, 3 bases at V and 4 bases at J, with 10 bases in the middle. CDR1 and CDR2 (germline): SNHLY, FYNNEI. CDR3 coding DNA: TGTGCCAGCAGTGACAGGGCTCGGAATCAGCCCCAGCATTTT. Its translation is CASSDRARNQPQHF.

The chain recombines TRBV11-2 with TRBJ2-1; a possible D gene is TRBD2 (7 bases). CDR1 is SGHAT and CDR2 is FQNNGV in the germline V gene. Trimming cost V 8 bases and J 8 bases, with 22 bases left between them. CDR3 length: 15 residues. In nucleotides, the CDR3 is TGTGCCAGCGCTTTGGGGGCGGGGGCTAACGATGAGCAGTTCTTC. Translated: CASALGAGANDEQFF. The whole variable domain, filled in from reference TRBV11-2 and TRBJ2-1, reads EAGVAQSPRYKIIEKRQSVAFWCNPISGHATLYWYQQILGQGPKLLIQFQNNGVVDDSQLPKDRFSAERLKGVDSTLKIQPAKLEDSAVYLCASALGAGANDEQFFGPGTRLTVL.

The chain carries TRBV23-1 and TRBJ1-1; D remains unclear. TRBV23-1 carries the ORF label, with uncertain function. The CDR3 length is 15 residues. Trimming removed 3 bases at V and 4 bases at J, with 15 bases between. CDR3 nucleotides: TGCGCCAGCAGTCAGAACCTGAGGAGTTCCACTGAAGCTTTCTTT. Encoded protein: CASSQNLRSSTEAFF.

This clone was recorded a few times. V gene TRBV30 combines with J gene TRBJ1-6; no clear D gene. The germline V gene has CDR1 GTSNPN and CDR2 SVGIG (reference sequence). This CDR3 is 13 amino acids long. Trimming stripped 1 base from V and 3 bases from J, with 4 bases between. CDR3 protein: CAWSESYNSPLHF. Here the CDR3 DNA reads TGTGCCTGGAGTGAGAGCTATAATTCACCCCTCCACTTT.

This chain connects TRBV5-4 to TRBJ1-1, with D possibly being TRBD1 (5 bases). CDR1 is SGHNT and CDR2 is YYREEE in the germline V gene (reference sequence). Trimming stripped 3 bases from V and 2 bases from J, with 8 bases between. This CDR3 has 13 residues. The CDR3 nucleotides are TGTGCCAGCAGCTCGACAGTTAACACTGAAGCTTTCTTT. Amino acid sequence: CASSSTVNTEAFF.

The chain links TRBV5-1 to TRBJ1-1; D is undetermined. This CDR3 is 14 amino acids long. Between the trimmed V and J ends, which lost 0 bases and 1 base, there was a span of 7 bases. The germline V gene has CDR1 SGHRS and CDR2 YFSETQ. CDR3 region: CASSLASGNTEAFF. The DNA for the CDR3 is TGCGCCAGCAGCTTGGCCTCGGGGAACACTGAAGCTTTCTTT.

This clone showed up just once. The CDR3 nucleotides are TGTGCCACCAGCAGGGGACAGGGGCGATCACCCCTCCACTTT. This encodes CATSRGQGRSPLHF. The chain has TRBV15 and TRBJ1-6; 10 positions match TRBD1. CDR1 and CDR2 from the germline V gene are LNHNV and YYDKDF (reference sequence). V was clipped by 3 bases and J by 10 bases; unmatched bases: 3. The CDR3 has 14 amino acids. The whole variable domain, filled in from reference TRBV15 and TRBJ1-6, reads DAMVIQNPRYQVTQFGKPVTLSCSQTLNHNVMYWYQQKSSQAPKLLFHYYDKDFNNEADTPDNFQSRRPNTSFCFLDIRSPGLGDTAMYLCATSRGQGRSPLHFGNGTRLTVT.

The table lists this clone with a count of one. This chain links TRBV6-5 with TRBJ1-1; D not certain. V lost 8 bases, J lost 0 bases, and 13 bases lay in between. The CDR3 has 14 amino acids. CDR1 and CDR2 from the germline V gene are MNHEY and SVGAGI. The CDR3 protein is CASGTPVMNTEAFF. The CDR3 nucleotides read TGTGCCAGCGGTACACCAGTTATGAACACTGAAGCTTTCTTT.

There are a few counts of this clone. This rearrangement joins TRBV10-3 to TRBJ1-1, with D perhaps matching TRBD1 (5 bases). The length of the CDR3 is 13 residues. Germline CDR1 and CDR2: ENHRY and SYGVKD. Between the trimmed V and J ends, which lost 7 bases and 7 bases, there was a span of 16 bases. CDR3 DNA sequence: TGTGCCATCACTTGGGAAAGGGGCGGTGAAGCTTTCTTT. Encoded protein: CAITWERGGEAFF.